One TCR beta chain is described in this entry. The sample comes from a study of blood T cell repertoires in COVID-19. This table comes from immunoSEQ multiplex PCR, and its TCRdb copy is limited to in-frame clones, with some not included. The table has about 190,000 clones, approximately 84% seen once. The V gene end was trimmed by 0 bases and the J gene end by 1 base; junction bases not matched to a gene: 12. The CDR3 totals 19 residues. Per the germline V gene, CDR1 is MGHRA and CDR2 is YSYEKL. The chain recombines TRBV4-1 with TRBJ1-1, with 9 bases fitting TRBD1. Specimen: PBMCs or T cells enriched from blood (not recorded which). This clonotype was sampled from a woman aged 25 to 39 who had recovered from COVID-19. The chain's CDR3 is CASSQDLPGQGRKNTEAFF. In DNA, the CDR3 is TGCGCCAGCAGCCAAGACCTCCCGGGACAGGGCCGGAAGAACACTGAAGCTTTCTTT.